What follows are 22 T cell receptor beta chains derived from one specimen sequenced in a study of siplizumab effects on memory and regulatory T cells. Sequencing was performed with immunoSEQ multiplex PCR; in TCRdb, only in-frame clones are kept and a portion is missing. The profile shows about 100,000 clones, 94% of them singletons. Sequenced sample: non-Treg CD4+ T cells sorted from blood. These receptors all come from a human donor in good health.

The chain couples TRBV29-1 to TRBJ1-2; maybe TRBD1 (6 bases). With 4 bases removed from V and 4 bases from J, the gap between germline ends came to 19 bases. Germline V gene lookup returns CDR1 SQVTM and CDR2 ANQGSEA. CDR3 length: 15 residues. CDR3 DNA sequence: TGCAGCGTTGTCCTCGGGGGCGGATTAATCTATGGCTACACCTTC. As protein: CSVVLGGGLIYGYTF.

The chain has TRBV5-6 and TRBJ2-2; no clear D gene. Germline CDR1 is SGHDT and CDR2 is YYEEEE. Trimming shortened V by 0 bases and J by 8 bases, and 14 bases separated the two germline ends. The CDR3 length is 15 residues. As DNA, the CDR3 is TGTGCCAGCAGCTTGGTAGGCAGGACGGTTGGGGAGCTGTTTTTT. Translating gives CASSLVGRTVGELFF.

V gene TRBV5-1 combines with J gene TRBJ2-6; perhaps TRBD1 as D (6 bases). The CDR3 length is 16 residues. V was shortened by 3 bases and J by 2 bases, with 12 bases between the two germline ends. Looked up from germline, CDR1 is SGHRS and CDR2 is YFSETQ. DNA of the CDR3: TGCGCCAGCAGCTGGGGGCAGGGAGCTGGGGCCAACGTCCTGACTTTC. Protein: CASSWGQGAGANVLTF.

The CDR3: CASRPNQGDTQYF. The CDR3 DNA reads as TGTGCCAGCAGGCCCAACCAGGGAGATACGCAGTATTTT. The chain couples TRBV27 to TRBJ2-3, with a possible D match to TRBD1 (5 bases). Between the trimmed V and J ends, which lost 6 bases and 5 bases, there was a span of 12 bases. Germline CDR1 reads MNHEY; CDR2 reads SMNVEV (reference sequence). This CDR3 is 13 amino acids long.

This chain connects TRBV10-3 to TRBJ2-7; D ambiguous. CDR3 length: 14 residues. The germline V gene encodes CDR1 ENHRY and CDR2 SYGVKD. V gave up 3 bases and J gave up 0 bases, with 9 bases separating them. The CDR3 here is CAISEGRSSYEQYF. The DNA of the CDR3 is TGTGCCATCAGTGAAGGAAGGAGCTCCTACGAGCAGTACTTC.

V gene TRBV4-1 combines with J gene TRBJ2-4; D gene uncertain. Germline CDR1 MGHRA, CDR2 YSYEKL. The CDR3 runs 13 residues. The V end lost 5 bases, the J end lost 9 bases, and 14 bases lay between the germline ends. The CDR3 spells CASSADPEGIQYF. CDR3 DNA sequence: TGCGCCAGCAGCGCGGACCCCGAAGGCATTCAGTACTTC.

This clone was recorded only once. The chain carries TRBV5-1 and TRBJ2-5; 9 bases align to TRBD1. After removal of 4 bases from V and 5 bases from J, the junction contained 9 bases not matched to a gene. Per germline, CDR1 SGHRS and CDR2 YFSETQ. The CDR3 sequence is 15 residues long. DNA for the CDR3: TGCGCCAGCAGCCCCACAGGGGGCCGGGGGGAGACCCAGTACTTC. Its translation: CASSPTGGRGETQYF.

The rearrangement joins TRBV28 to TRBJ2-5; D uncertain. The germline CDR1 and CDR2 sequences are MDHEN and SYDVKM. V was trimmed by 2 bases and J by 1 base, leaving 5 bases between them. CDR3 length: 13 amino acids. CDR3: CASSLGGQETQYF. The CDR3, as DNA: TGTGCCAGCAGTTTAGGCGGCCAAGAGACCCAGTACTTC.

This clone was found once. V usage is TRBV4-1 and J usage is TRBJ1-4, with D tentatively TRBD1 (6 bases). V lost 2 bases and J lost 8, with 15 bases in between. Germline CDR1 MGHRA, CDR2 YSYEKL. This CDR3 is built from 15 residues. In DNA, the CDR3 is TGCGCCAGCAGCCAAACCAGGGGCAAAGGGGAAAAACTGTTTTTT. Protein product: CASSQTRGKGEKLFF.

This clone has just a few counts. The chain has TRBV27 and TRBJ2-7; D possibly corresponds to TRBD1 (5 bases). Germline V gene sequence: CDR1 MNHEY, CDR2 SMNVEV (reference sequence). CDR3 length: 14 amino acids. Trimming pared 10 bases from V and 3 bases from J, leaving 19 bases between. The DNA of the CDR3 is TGTGCCACCTTTGGGGCGCCTCCTGTCTACGAGCAGTACTTC. Translation gives CATFGAPPVYEQYF.

CDR3 sequence: CASSPTGGYNYGYTF. CDR3 DNA sequence: TGTGCCAGCAGCCCAACGGGGGGTTATAACTATGGCTACACCTTC. The chain links TRBV7-2 to TRBJ1-2; TRBD1 might be the D (5 bases). CDR1 and CDR2 from the germline V gene are SGHTA and FQGNSA. V was shortened by 5 bases and J by 1 base, with 14 bases between the two germline ends. This CDR3 is 15 amino acids long.

The rearrangement uses TRBV7-5 and TRBJ2-7; TRBD2 was called by the table and not checked on the DNA. TRBV7-5 is shown as a pseudogene. CDR3 size: 13 residues. The CDR3 sequence: CASSPSIGYEQYF. The CDR3 region has the DNA TGTGCCAGCAGCCCCTCGATCGGCTACGAGCAGTACTTC.

This clone was detected once. DNA of the CDR3: TGTGCCAGCAGAAGGAAGGGCCATCAGCCCCAGCATTTT. Amino acids: CASRRKGHQPQHF. The chain uses TRBV28 and TRBJ1-5; D is uncertain. CDR1 and CDR2 (germline): MDHEN, SYDVKM. V lost 6 bases and J lost 5, with 11 bases in between. The CDR3 sequence is 13 residues long. Drawing the rest from reference TRBV28 and TRBJ1-5, the complete variable domain is DVKVTQSSRYLVKRTGEKVFLECVQDMDHENMFWYRQDPGLGLRLIYFSYDVKMKEKGDIPEGYSVSREKKERFSLILESASTNQTSMYLCASRRKGHQPQHFGDGTRLSIL.

The chain uses TRBV7-6 and TRBJ1-3; 7 bases line up with TRBD1. The CDR3 contains 18 residues. From germline, CDR1 is SGHVS and CDR2 FNYEAQ. V was pared by 1 base and J by 0 bases, with 9 bases of the junction left unmatched. CDR3 protein: CASSLGGYRGRSGNTIYF. Written as DNA, the CDR3 is TGTGCCAGCAGCTTAGGGGGGTACAGGGGCCGCTCTGGAAACACCATATATTTT.

This chain links TRBV5-8 with TRBJ2-1; D is undetermined. V was clipped by 5 bases and J by 8 bases, with 14 bases between them. Per the germline V gene, CDR1 is SGHTS and CDR2 is YDEGEE. The CDR3 consists of 13 residues. This CDR3 is CASSPIVEDEQFF. The CDR3 DNA reads TGTGCCAGCAGTCCTATAGTGGAAGATGAGCAGTTCTTC.

A single count supports this clone. V gene TRBV11-2 combines with J gene TRBJ2-2; TRBD1 matches 9 bases. Germline trimming cut 6 bases from V and 7 bases from J; bases unmatched to any gene: 9. Per germline, CDR1 SGHAT and CDR2 FQNNGV. CDR3 length equals 15 residues. CDR3 sequence: CASSKGTGRVGELFF. CDR3 in DNA: TGTGCCAGCAGTAAAGGGACAGGGAGGGTCGGGGAGCTGTTTTTT.

The gene calls are TRBV4-2 and TRBJ2-3, with 9 bases that match TRBD1. V was clipped by 1 base and J by 4 bases; unmatched bases: 9. Germline lookup yields CDR1 LGHNA and CDR2 YNFKEQ. The CDR3 has 17 residues. CDR3 coding DNA: TGTGCCAGCAGCCAAGTGGGGTCGGGACAGGGTCCAGATACGCAGTATTTT. Translated: CASSQVGSGQGPDTQYF.

This clone was observed once. The J gene is TRBJ1-2, the V gene TRBV6-5, with D perhaps matching TRBD1 (5 bases). V dropped 6 bases and J dropped 6 bases, with 14 bases sitting between them. The germline V gene encodes CDR1 MNHEY and CDR2 SVGAGI. CDR3 size: 13 residues. CDR3: CASSRGGEHGYTF. CDR3 nucleotide sequence: TGTGCCAGCAGCCGGGGGGGGGAGCATGGCTACACCTTC.

The chain combines TRBV10-3 with TRBJ2-2, with TRBD2 matching 10 bases. The CDR3 is 16 amino acids. Trimming at V came to 6 bases and at J to 5 bases, leaving 9 bases not matched to a gene. The germline gives CDR1 ENHRY, CDR2 SYGVKD. CDR3 nucleotides: TGTGCCATCAGAGGGCTAGCGGGAGTGGGGACCGGGGAGCTGTTTTTT. Protein sequence: CAIRGLAGVGTGELFF.

The rearrangement uses TRBV27 and TRBJ1-2; no firm D call. Trimming stripped 2 bases from V and 7 bases from J, with 26 bases between. The germline V gene encodes CDR1 MNHEY and CDR2 SMNVEV (reference sequence). This CDR3 is 18 amino acids long. Here the CDR3 DNA reads TGTGCCAGCAGTTTAGCCCTGCAACCAGGAGAAAGAGGCTCTGGCTACACCTTC. Protein sequence: CASSLALQPGERGSGYTF.

The J gene is TRBJ2-2, the V gene TRBV9; D is uncertain. The CDR3 extends over 12 amino acids. Germline-derived CDR1 and CDR2 are SGDLS and YYNGEE. The V and J ends lost 0 bases and 8 bases respectively, with 5 bases between them. CDR3 nucleotides: TGTGCCAGCAGCGTAGTGTCAGGGGAGCTGTTTTTT. It encodes CASSVVSGELFF. Combining the CDR3 with reference TRBV9 and TRBJ2-2 gives the whole variable domain DSGVTQTPKHLITATGQRVTLRCSPRSGDLSVYWYQQSLDQGLQFLIQYYNGEERAKGNILERFSAQQFPDLHSELNLSSLELGDSALYFCASSVVSGELFFGEGSRLTVL.

This rearrangement joins TRBV19 to TRBJ2-3, with a tentative D call TRBD2 (6 bases). This CDR3 contains 14 residues. Trimming pared 4 bases from V and 5 bases from J, leaving 13 bases between. Per germline, CDR1 LNHDA and CDR2 SQIVND (reference sequence). In DNA, the CDR3 is TGTGCCAGTAGTAGAATAGCGGAAAAAGATACGCAGTATTTT. This codes for CASSRIAEKDTQYF.